The source of this TCR beta chain is a study of identical twins. Broader study findings: High-abundance cord blood beta clonotypes had fewer insertions; memory repertoires showed none.

CDR1 and CDR2 from the germline V gene are LNHDA and SQIVND (reference sequence). V gave up 6 bases and J gave up 4 bases, with 12 bases separating them. CDR3 length equals 13 residues. TCRdb re-called the 5' RACE reads through MiXCR, storing one row per CDR3 protein. In the table there are around 18,000 distinct CDR3 sequences, 69% of which are singletons. With regard to this clonotype: Its antigen is not known.

Sequenced sample: memory (CD45RO+) T cells sorted from blood. The V gene is TRBV19, the J gene TRBJ2-5, with D possibly TRBD1 on 6 matching bases. This clonotype was sampled from a woman in her late teens or twenties in good health. This table probably holds off-target reads from a library built for another chain. Here the CDR3 DNA reads TGTGCCAGTAGATCCCAGGGGAGAGAGACCCAGTACTTC. This gives the protein CASRSQGRETQYF.